Each of the 14 T cell receptor beta chains below was sequenced from the same sample in a study of blood T cell repertoires in COVID-19 (dated by TCRdb to the early 2020s). Receptor amplification or capture employed the immunoSEQ multiplex PCR assay. TCRdb retrieved this table from immuneACCESS and kept in-frame rearrangements only. Not all clones are present; in checked studies, unresolved V genes account for under half, and no reason is known for the remainder. Within this sample are some 150,000 clones, with about 90% of them counted one time only. The ten largest clones capture 11% of the sample. Source material: peripheral blood. The receptor source for this set is a woman of 80 years or more with acute or convalescent COVID-19.

This clone occurred a few times. The chain links TRBV5-8 to TRBJ1-6; possible D gene TRBD1, 5 bases. The CDR3 has 14 residues. V lost 2 bases to trimming and J lost 15 bases, with 18 bases between them. Germline assignment: CDR1 SGHTS and CDR2 YDEGEE. The CDR3 is CASSFSPTGQHLHF. In nucleotides, the CDR3 is TGTGCCAGCAGCTTTAGCCCCACAGGCCAGCACCTCCACTTT.

The rearrangement links TRBV5-1 to TRBJ2-1; 8 positions match TRBD2. Germline V gene data show CDR1 as SGHRS and CDR2 as YFSETQ. V dropped 2 bases and J dropped 4; count of bases not matched to a gene: 5. This CDR3 comprises 15 residues. This CDR3 is CASSFGGGGYNEQFF. CDR3 bases: TGCGCCAGCAGCTTCGGTGGCGGGGGGTACAATGAGCAGTTCTTC.

This rearrangement joins TRBV7-9 to TRBJ1-5; tentative D call: TRBD1 (5 bases). V lost 5 bases and J lost 8, with 13 bases in between. This CDR3 contains 13 residues. Germline assignment: CDR1 SEHNR and CDR2 FQNEAQ (reference sequence). This chain's CDR3 is CASSKQEKEPQHF. CDR3 nucleotides: TGTGCCAGCAGCAAACAGGAGAAGGAGCCCCAGCATTTT.

This CDR3 is CASSLPGTGANNEQFF. The CDR3 DNA follows: TGCGCCAGCAGCCTCCCCGGGACAGGGGCCAACAATGAGCAGTTCTTC. This rearrangement joins TRBV5-1 to TRBJ2-1; 10 bases agree with TRBD1. The germline CDR1 and CDR2 sequences are SGHRS and YFSETQ. The CDR3 extends over 16 amino acids. Trimming at V came to 4 bases and at J to 5 bases, leaving 9 bases not matched to a gene.

The chain combines TRBV4-3 with TRBJ2-1, with D perhaps matching TRBD2 (7 bases). In germline, CDR1 is LGHNA, CDR2 YSLEER. The CDR3 is made up of 18 amino acids. Trimming removed 1 base at V and 8 bases at J, with 24 bases between. CDR3 bases: TGCGCCAGCAGCCAAGGGCAGGCGATAGGGACACGGGGGGATGAGCAGTTCTTC. It translates to CASSQGQAIGTRGDEQFF.

This sequence joins TRBV2 and TRBJ1-4; D not resolved. V was shortened by 0 bases and J by 2 bases, with 7 bases between the two germline ends. There are 15 residues in the CDR3. CDR1 is SNHLY and CDR2 is FYNNEI in the germline V gene. The CDR3 DNA reads TGTGCCAGCAGTGAAGCGCGCGGGACTAATGAAAAACTGTTTTTT. It translates to CASSEARGTNEKLFF.

This clone was recorded once. The chain links TRBV7-9 to TRBJ1-4; 7 positions agree with TRBD1. Germline CDR1 reads SEHNR; CDR2 reads FQNEAQ (reference sequence). V dropped 1 base and J dropped 11; count of bases not matched to a gene: 4. The CDR3 has 13 residues. DNA of the CDR3: TGTGCCAGCAGCTTAGTGCAGGGGGAGAAACTGTTTTTT. Amino acids: CASSLVQGEKLFF.

The chain joins TRBV6-5 to TRBJ2-7; tentatively, D is TRBD1 (6 bases). Between the trimmed V and J ends, which lost 6 bases and 3 bases, there was a span of 18 bases. Germline CDR1 is MNHEY and CDR2 is SVGAGI. The CDR3 has 15 amino acids. CDR3 DNA sequence: TGTGCCAGCAGCCCGGTGGCAGGGGTTGTCTACGAGCAGTACTTC. It translates to CASSPVAGVVYEQYF.

The chain employs TRBV6-5 and TRBJ1-4; 7 bases map to TRBD1. CDR3 size: 14 residues. Germline V gene sequence: CDR1 MNHEY, CDR2 SVGAGI. With V trimmed by 8 bases and J by 4 bases, 7 bases remained unmatched. In DNA form, the CDR3 reads TGTGCCAGCCATAGAAGGGACAGTAATGAAAAACTGTTTTTT. It specifies CASHRRDSNEKLFF.

The rearrangement joins TRBV7-9 to TRBJ1-2, with TRBD1 identical over 8 bases. CDR1 SEHNR and CDR2 FQNEAQ come from the germline V gene (reference sequence). The CDR3 covers 15 residues. V trimming: 4 bases; J trimming: 4 bases; junction bases outside the gene matches: 8. CDR3 in amino acids: CASSSSGGRIYGYTF. CDR3 nucleotides: TGTGCCAGCAGCTCGTCAGGGGGCCGTATCTATGGCTACACCTTC.

The chain combines TRBV14 with TRBJ1-2; D perhaps matches TRBD1 (5 bases). Germline V gives CDR1 SGHDN, CDR2 FVKESK. There are 12 residues in the CDR3. With 1 base removed from V and 8 bases from J, the gap between germline ends came to 8 bases. The DNA for the CDR3 is TGTGCCAGCAGCCAAGCAGGGTTCGGCTACACCTTC. Its translation is CASSQAGFGYTF.

The chain couples TRBV7-8 to TRBJ1-2; tentatively, D is TRBD1 (5 bases). Germline CDR1 is SGHVS and CDR2 is FQNEAQ. The germline V and J ends were trimmed by 1 base and 3 bases, with 12 bases remaining between them. This CDR3 is built from 15 residues. CDR3 sequence: CASSLESTGDYGYTF. The CDR3 DNA reads TGTGCCAGCAGCTTAGAATCAACAGGAGACTATGGCTACACCTTC.

This chain joins TRBV5-6 and TRBJ2-3; D gene unclear. This CDR3 is 14 amino acids long. Germline loops: CDR1 SGHDT, CDR2 YYEEEE. V lost 3 bases and J 0 bases, leaving 8 bases between the germline ends. CDR3 sequence: CASSSRSSTDTQYF. In DNA, the CDR3 is TGTGCCAGCAGCTCTAGATCTAGCACAGATACGCAGTATTTT.

This clone came up once. This chain joins TRBV11-2 and TRBJ1-2; TRBD1 matches at 7 bases. Germline CDR1 reads SGHAT; CDR2 reads FQNNGV. The CDR3 totals 15 residues. With 3 bases clipped from V and 8 bases from J, the junction kept 12 bases outside the gene matches. The CDR3 loop is CASSFTSGTAQGYTF. CDR3 in DNA: TGTGCCAGCAGCTTTACATCCGGGACAGCCCAAGGCTACACCTTC.